The present T cell receptor (beta chain) was sequenced within a study of CD8+ T cells in alopecia areata. General study points: Against the mouse data, patients shared TCRs less clearly, possibly for HLA reasons. Scalp clonality and expanded CD8+ clones among the top 100 were significantly decreased by tofacitinib. As there was one nonresponder, how baseline CD8+ expansion relates to response remains uncertain.

Treatment reported: oral pan-JAK inhibitor, 5-10 mg twice daily. Alopecia areata patients provided lesional scalp punch biopsies and peripheral blood. Extracted RNA was reverse transcribed into cDNA, the sequencing template. Assay used: immunoSEQ multiplex PCR; TCRdb lists only in-frame clones, some missing. The sample records approximately 150,000 clones, less than 70% being singletons. CDR1 and CDR2 (germline): MNHEY, SVGAGI. The trim removed 6 bases at V and 4 bases at J, leaving 8 bases unmatched. CDR3 size: 15 residues. Regarding this clone: What it recognizes is unknown.

The sequences come from CD4+ T cells sorted from blood, collected at week 24, from a patient treated with tofacitinib. The TCR was taken from a human donor with alopecia areata. The chain joins TRBV6-5 to TRBJ1-5; 8 bases map to TRBD1. In DNA form, the CDR3 reads TGTGCCAGCAGAGTGGACAGGGAAGGGAATCAGCCCCAGCATTTT. This encodes CASRVDREGNQPQHF.